A selection of T cell receptor beta chains follows, all from one sample in a study of blood T cell repertoires in COVID-19. Repertoires were generated with immunoSEQ multiplex PCR, while TCRdb's copy carries only in-frame clones and drops some. This table holds around 39,000 clones, roughly 85% found once. Sequenced sample: peripheral blood. The receptors come from a man between 60 and 75 years old with active COVID-19. Each CDR3 is given with its conserved first and last residue. D genes are given only for firm matches. Size is omitted from some rows. Given values are once, few, many or a class for expanded clones.

v_gene	abundance	j_gene	d_gene	CDR3aa	CDR3nt
TRBV11-2	-	TRBJ2-7	TRBD1	CASSYLQGAAYEQYF	TGTGCCAGCAGCTACTTACAGGGGGCGGCCTACGAGCAGTACTTC
TRBV19	-	TRBJ1-5	TRBD1	CASTMGGTGFSNQPQHF	TGTGCCAGTACCATGGGCGGGACAGGGTTTAGCAATCAGCCCCAGCATTTT
TRBV7-2	-	TRBJ2-1	-	CASSLGVAETNEQFF	TGTGCCAGCAGCTTAGGAGTAGCGGAGACCAATGAGCAGTTCTTC
TRBV6-6	-	TRBJ2-7	TRBD2	CASRISSGSSYEQYF	TGTGCCAGCAGGATATCTAGCGGGAGTTCCTACGAGCAGTACTTC
TRBV11-3	-	TRBJ2-7	-	CASSHSYEQYF	TGTGCCAGCAGCCATTCCTACGAGCAGTACTTC
TRBV5-1	-	TRBJ2-1	TRBD1	CASSPGTGGYSEQFF	TGCGCCAGCAGCCCCGGGACAGGGGGTTATAGTGAGCAGTTCTTC
TRBV4-2	-	TRBJ2-3	-	CASSQAADFTDTQYF	TGTGCCAGCAGCCAGGCGGCAGATTTCACAGATACGCAGTATTTT
TRBV28	few	TRBJ1-2	TRBD1	CASSPSTGGGYTF	TGTGCCAGCAGTCCCTCAACAGGGGGCGGCTACACCTTC
TRBV3-1/TRBV3-2	-	TRBJ1-2	-	CASSQWGESYGYTF	TGTGCCAGCAGCCAGTGGGGGGAAAGCTATGGCTACACCTTC
TRBV7-2	-	TRBJ2-2	TRBD2	CASSLGLAGAATGELFF	TGTGCCAGCAGCTTAGGACTAGCGGGTGCGGCGACCGGGGAGCTGTTTTTT
TRBV28	-	TRBJ2-2	TRBD1	CASSLGRGGWELFF	TGTGCCAGCAGTTTGGGGCGAGGGGGCTGGGAGCTGTTTTTT
TRBV19	-	TRBJ2-7	TRBD1	CATQDREISEQYF	TGTGCCACCCAGGACAGGGAGATTAGCGAGCAGTACTTC
TRBV6-1	-	TRBJ2-1	-	CASSEMAGYSYNEQFF	TGTGCCAGCAGTGAGATGGCGGGGTACTCCTACAATGAGCAGTTCTTC
TRBV20-1	-	TRBJ2-5	TRBD2	CSASGGSGRQETQYF	TGCAGTGCTAGTGGCGGGAGTGGGCGGCAAGAGACCCAGTACTTC
TRBV5-1	-	TRBJ2-5	TRBD2	CASSISGPETQYF	TGCGCCAGCAGCATTAGCGGGCCAGAGACCCAGTACTTC
TRBV6-5	-	TRBJ2-7	TRBD1	CASSYSGQGNYEQYF	TGTGCCAGCAGTTACTCTGGACAGGGGAACTACGAGCAGTACTTC
TRBV11-1	once	TRBJ2-1	TRBD1	CASSLFGTGGSEQFF	TGTGCCAGCAGCTTATTTGGGACAGGGGGTAGTGAGCAGTTCTTC
TRBV28	-	TRBJ1-2	-	CASSSPPGWNGYTF	TGTGCCAGCAGTTCGCCTCCAGGGTGGAATGGCTACACCTTC
TRBV5-5	-	TRBJ2-6	-	CASSVNSLSGANVLTF	TGTGCCAGCAGCGTAAACAGCCTCTCTGGGGCCAACGTCCTGACTTTC
TRBV6-5	-	TRBJ1-2	TRBD1	CASSRDRAFGYTF	TGTGCCAGCAGTAGGGACAGGGCTTTTGGCTACACCTTC
TRBV7-2	-	TRBJ1-1	-	CASSLWQGGTEAFF	TGTGCCAGCAGCTTATGGCAGGGTGGGACTGAAGCTTTCTTT
TRBV3-1/TRBV3-2	-	TRBJ2-2	-	CASSQDLRLVRSGELFF	TGTGCCAGCAGCCAAGACTTAAGACTAGTTCGTTCGGGGGAGCTGTTTTTT
TRBV4-3	-	TRBJ2-5	-	CASSPSGHQETQYF	TGCGCCAGCAGCCCCTCGGGACATCAAGAGACCCAGTACTTC
TRBV30	-	TRBJ1-2	TRBD1	CAWAQQGAHGYTF	TGTGCCTGGGCACAACAGGGGGCGCACGGCTACACCTTC
TRBV5-5	-	TRBJ1-6	-	CASSLTGSVGNSPLHF	TGTGCCAGCAGCTTGACAGGGAGCGTGGGCAATTCACCCCTCCACTTT
TRBV18	once	TRBJ2-3	-	CASSPIGARDTQYF	TGTGCCAGCTCACCCATCGGAGCGCGAGATACGCAGTATTTT
TRBV7-9	-	TRBJ2-3	TRBD1	CASSFGTGRDTQYF	TGTGCCAGCAGCTTCGGGACAGGTCGGGATACGCAGTATTTT
TRBV2	-	TRBJ2-5	-	CASSAQGETQYF	TGTGCCAGCAGCGCCCAGGGAGAGACCCAGTACTTC
TRBV27	-	TRBJ2-5	TRBD1	CASSLSNRGETQYF	TGTGCCAGCAGTTTATCGAACAGGGGTGAGACCCAGTACTTC
TRBV2	-	TRBJ2-1	TRBD2	CASSETSGRAGEQFF	TGTGCCAGCAGTGAGACTAGCGGGAGGGCCGGTGAGCAGTTCTTC
TRBV21-1	-	TRBJ1-5	-	CASSSSDRGPTDSNQPQHF	TGTGCCAGCAGCAGTTCGGACAGGGGGCCTACGGATAGCAATCAGCCCCAGCATTTT
TRBV5-1	once	TRBJ2-6	-	CASSLEVSGSGANVLTF	TGCGCCAGCAGCTTGGAGGTCTCGGGCTCTGGGGCCAACGTCCTGACTTTC
TRBV3-1/TRBV3-2	few	TRBJ1-2	TRBD1	CASRGQELSYGYTF	TGTGCCAGCAGAGGACAGGAACTCTCCTATGGCTACACCTTC
TRBV14	-	TRBJ2-1	-	CASSQAFYNEQFF	TGTGCCAGCAGCCAGGCTTTCTACAATGAGCAGTTCTTC
TRBV30	-	TRBJ1-3	TRBD1	CASLARDRGGNTIYF	TGTGCTTCCCTCGCCCGGGACAGGGGAGGGAACACCATATATTTT
TRBV11-2	-	TRBJ2-1	TRBD2	CASSPTSGSYNEQFF	TGTGCCAGCAGCCCGACTAGCGGATCCTACAATGAGCAGTTCTTC
TRBV7-2	-	TRBJ2-5	-	CASSLVAGQPYF	TGTGCCAGCAGCTTAGTTGCCGGACAGCCCTACTTC
TRBV9	-	TRBJ2-1	TRBD2	CASSPTTSGRIPYNEQFF	TGTGCCAGCAGCCCGACGACTAGCGGGAGGATCCCCTACAATGAGCAGTTCTTC
TRBV30	-	TRBJ1-1	-	CAWSRGIERNTEAFF	TGTGCCTGGAGTCGGGGAATAGAAAGGAACACTGAAGCTTTCTTT
TRBV7-2	once	TRBJ2-1	-	CASSSSRREEQFF	TGTGCCAGCAGCTCGTCCAGGAGGGAGGAGCAGTTCTTC
TRBV4-3	-	TRBJ2-7	TRBD1	CASSQALVSGTGALEQYF	TGCGCCAGCAGCCAAGCCCTGGTATCGGGGACAGGGGCCCTCGAGCAGTACTTC
TRBV11-2	-	TRBJ1-3	-	CASSPFMESGNTIYF	TGTGCCAGCAGCCCCTTTATGGAGTCTGGAAACACCATATATTTT
TRBV4-1	-	TRBJ2-7	TRBD2	CASSPLSGRSGYEQYF	TGCGCCAGCAGCCCCCTTAGCGGGAGGTCAGGCTACGAGCAGTACTTC
TRBV9	-	TRBJ2-2	TRBD1	CASSVQGANTGELFF	TGTGCCAGCAGCGTTCAGGGGGCCAACACCGGGGAGCTGTTTTTT
TRBV5-4	-	TRBJ2-1	TRBD2	CASSRAGLAGSSHEQFF	TGTGCCAGCAGTCGGGCGGGACTAGCGGGAAGTAGCCATGAGCAGTTCTTC
TRBV3-1/TRBV3-2	once	TRBJ1-3	-	CASSPRGRQSSGNTIYF	TGTGCCAGCAGCCCCCGTGGGAGACAATCGAGTGGAAACACCATATATTTT
TRBV3-1/TRBV3-2	-	TRBJ1-4	-	CASSQRGNGGNEKLFF	TGTGCCAGCAGCCAACGAGGTAATGGTGGTAATGAAAAACTGTTTTTT
TRBV18	-	TRBJ1-1	-	CASQGQGEWNTEAFF	TGTGCCAGCCAAGGGCAGGGTGAGTGGAACACTGAAGCTTTCTTT
TRBV5-1	-	TRBJ2-7	-	CASSLAGEQYF	TGCGCCAGCAGCTTGGCCGGTGAGCAGTACTTC
TRBV5-1	few	TRBJ2-7	-	CASSFNTQGEQYF	TGCGCCAGCAGCTTTAACACACAGGGCGAGCAGTACTTC
TRBV5-1	-	TRBJ2-3	-	CASSFRTNTDTQYF	TGCGCCAGCAGCTTTAGGACTAACACAGATACGCAGTATTTT
TRBV15	-	TRBJ1-1	-	CATSRDDSLNTEAFF	TGTGCCACCAGCAGAGATGACAGCTTGAACACTGAAGCTTTCTTT
TRBV9	medium-sized	TRBJ1-1	TRBD1	CASSPEGANEAFF	TGTGCCAGCAGCCCTGAGGGGGCCAATGAAGCTTTCTTT